Listed below are T cell receptor beta chains from one sample, sequenced in a study of resident and recirculating memory T cells in vitiligo. Some clones are missing from TCRdb's copy, which holds only in-frame ones; the method was immunoSEQ multiplex PCR. Here the sample spans around 78,000 clones, 92% being singletons. What was sequenced was blood. The receptors originated from a male donor with vitiligo. Each CDR3 is given with its conserved first and last residue. The D gene is left open where the match is weak. Some rows have no size entry. The others give once, few or many, or a class for an expanded clone.

j_gene,d_gene,v_gene,abundance,CDR3aa,CDR3nt
TRBJ2-2,TRBD2,TRBV7-2,NA,CASSPGLAGDSGELFF,TGTGCCAGCAGCCCGGGACTAGCGGGAGACAGCGGGGAGCTGTTTTTT
TRBJ2-1,TRBD2,TRBV10-3,NA,CAIGLAGGPGNEQFF,TGTGCCATAGGACTAGCGGGAGGGCCGGGCAATGAGCAGTTCTTC
TRBJ1-1,NA,TRBV18,NA,CASSPPYVTEAFF,TGTGCCAGCTCACCACCGTATGTCACTGAAGCTTTCTTT
TRBJ2-3,NA,TRBV7-8,NA,CASSSWSVPTDTQYF,TGTGCCAGCAGTTCGTGGAGCGTCCCCACAGATACGCAGTATTTT
TRBJ1-5,NA,TRBV12-5,once,CASGSVPRAQHF,TGTGCTAGTGGTTCGGTACCCCGGGCCCAGCATTTT
TRBJ2-5,TRBD1,TRBV27,NA,CASSQDRGDLETQYF,TGTGCCAGCAGCCAGGACAGGGGAGATCTAGAGACCCAGTACTTC
TRBJ2-2,TRBD2,TRBV4-2,NA,CASSQGLAGANTGELFF,TGTGCCAGCAGCCAGGGACTAGCGGGCGCGAACACCGGGGAGCTGTTTTTT
TRBJ2-6,NA,TRBV28,once,CASRRGSGANVLTF,TGTGCCAGCAGGAGAGGGTCTGGGGCCAACGTCCTGACTTTC
TRBJ2-5,NA,TRBV9,NA,CASSGGPRQETQYF,TGTGCCAGCAGCGGAGGGCCGAGGCAAGAGACCCAGTACTTC
TRBJ2-1,NA,TRBV5-1,NA,CASSESPSYNEQFF,TGCGCCAGCAGCGAGTCCCCCTCCTACAATGAGCAGTTCTTC
TRBJ2-2,TRBD2,TRBV4-2,NA,CASSQDPTSGGTGELFF,TGTGCCAGCAGCCAAGACCCTACTAGCGGGGGAACCGGGGAGCTGTTTTTT
TRBJ2-3,TRBD2,TRBV28,NA,CASREPPISGRTSDTQYF,TGTGCCAGCAGAGAACCCCCCATTAGCGGGAGAACATCAGATACGCAGTATTTT
TRBJ2-5,TRBD2,TRBV25-1,NA,CASSERGLAGGETQYF,TGTGCCAGCAGTGAAAGGGGACTAGCGGGCGGAGAGACCCAGTACTTC
TRBJ2-1,TRBD2,TRBV13,NA,CASSLGTSDRQEQFF,TGTGCCAGCAGCTTAGGGACTAGCGATCGGCAAGAGCAGTTCTTC
TRBJ1-1,NA,TRBV7-9,NA,CASSLYEAFF,TGTGCCAGCAGCTTATATGAAGCTTTCTTT
TRBJ1-2,NA,TRBV28,once,CASSSADRNYGYTF,TGTGCCAGCAGTTCGGCAGACAGAAACTATGGCTACACCTTC
TRBJ2-3,TRBD2,TRBV28,NA,CASSPPGGGRGDTDTQYF,TGTGCCAGCAGTCCACCTGGTGGCGGGAGGGGGGACACAGATACGCAGTATTTT
TRBJ2-5,NA,TRBV11-2,NA,CASSYYIAIQETQYF,TGTGCCAGCAGCTATTATATAGCAATCCAAGAGACCCAGTACTTC
TRBJ1-3,TRBD1,TRBV6-7,NA,CASSYSQGNWDTIYF,TGTGCCAGCAGTTACTCACAGGGGAATTGGGACACCATATATTTT
TRBJ2-1,NA,TRBV6-1,NA,CASSEIPLNEQFF,TGTGCCAGCAGTGAAATCCCCCTTAATGAGCAGTTCTTC
TRBJ2-2,NA,TRBV15,NA,CATSRRGGTGELFF,TGTGCCACCAGCAGAAGAGGGGGTACCGGGGAGCTGTTTTTT
TRBJ2-3,TRBD2,TRBV6-1,NA,CASSEAGGGSARTDTQYF,TGTGCCAGCAGTGAAGCGGGCGGGGGTAGCGCCCGCACAGATACGCAGTATTTT
TRBJ2-3,NA,TRBV13,NA,CASSQKGGGETDTQYF,TGTGCCAGCAGCCAAAAAGGAGGGGGGGAGACAGATACGCAGTATTTT